These 24 T cell receptor beta chains came from one sample sequenced in a study of blood T cells in healthy people across ages. PCR was performed a second time for about 6 to 11 cycles using a sample-barcoded 5' primer and a J-beta primer mix. TCRdb passed the 5' RACE reads through MiXCR, listing each CDR3 protein once. The sample lists about 640,000 distinct CDR3 sequences, about 54% occurring once. The sequencing sample was made of blood. Receptors originate from a man in his 60s in good health.

The V gene is TRBV5-1, the J gene TRBJ2-7; TRBD1 aligns across 7 bases. V lost 4 bases, J lost 3 bases, and 7 bases stayed unmatched. The CDR3 contains 14 residues. The germline CDR1 and CDR2 sequences are SGHRS and YFSETQ. As DNA, the CDR3 is TGCGCCAGCAGCGAGGGGACAGTGGGCTACGAGCAGTACTTC. Amino acids: CASSEGTVGYEQYF.

The chain is built from TRBV28 and TRBJ2-3; D remains ambiguous. The CDR3 consists of 11 residues. Germline CDR1 reads MDHEN; CDR2 reads SYDVKM. Trimming removed 7 bases from V and 6 bases from J, with 8 bases in between. The CDR3 here is CASTILDTQYF. The DNA of the CDR3 is TGTGCCAGCACTATATTGGATACGCAGTATTTT. The full variable domain, its missing parts supplied by reference TRBV28 and TRBJ2-3, is DVKVTQSSRYLVKRTGEKVFLECVQDMDHENMFWYRQDPGLGLRLIYFSYDVKMKEKGDIPEGYSVSREKKERFSLILESASTNQTSMYLCASTILDTQYFGPGTRLTVL.

This clonotype was recorded a few times. This rearrangement joins TRBV5-1 to TRBJ1-4; D may be TRBD1 (5 bases). The CDR3 sequence is 14 residues long. CDR1 and CDR2 from the germline V gene are SGHRS and YFSETQ. The V end lost 1 base, the J end lost 8 bases, and 12 bases lay between the germline ends. Here the CDR3 reads CASSLTGEGEKLFF. For the CDR3, the DNA is TGCGCCAGCAGCTTGACGGGGGAAGGCGAAAAACTGTTTTTT.

The count of this clonotype is one. This chain connects TRBV9 to TRBJ2-3; 8 bases line up with TRBD2. The CDR3 runs 17 residues. Germline CDR1 SGDLS, CDR2 YYNGEE. V gave up 3 bases and J gave up 3 bases; unmatched junction bases: 12. CDR3: CASSDLGTREATDTQYF. As DNA, the CDR3 is TGTGCCAGCAGCGACTTGGGGACTAGGGAGGCGACAGATACGCAGTATTTT.

This chain links TRBV20-1 with TRBJ2-6; no reliable D call. Trimming cost V 1 base and J 1 base, with 8 bases left between them. Looked up from germline, CDR1 is DFQATT and CDR2 is SNEGSKA (reference sequence). The CDR3 is 15 amino acids. The CDR3 DNA sequence: TGCAGTGCTAGAGTTCCGGCTTCTGGGGCCAACGTCCTGACTTTC. Translating it yields CSARVPASGANVLTF.

The CDR3 is CASTRSGGAGETQYF. For the CDR3, the DNA is TGTGCCAGCACAAGAAGCGGGGGGGCGGGAGAGACCCAGTACTTC. The chain carries TRBV7-2 and TRBJ2-7; 10 bases match TRBD2. Judging by the DNA end, TRBJ2-5 fits better; the J call may be wrong. Per germline, CDR1 SGHTA and CDR2 FQGNSA. This CDR3 is built from 15 residues.

V is TRBV6-5 and J is TRBJ1-2; D is perhaps TRBD1 (6 bases). This CDR3 comprises 16 residues. The V gene's germline CDR1 is MNHEY and CDR2 SVGAGI. V gave up 5 bases and J gave up 0 bases, with 16 bases separating them. Written as DNA, the CDR3 is TGTGCCAGCAGTCGACAGGCGACCATCACTAACTATGGCTACACCTTC. The encoded protein is CASSRQATITNYGYTF.

V gene TRBV6-1 combines with J gene TRBJ2-1; TRBD2 aligns across 11 bases. Germline trimming cut 7 bases from V and 5 bases from J; bases unmatched to any gene: 7. Germline CDR1 is MNHNS and CDR2 is SASEGT. The CDR3 contains 15 residues. The CDR3 protein is CASTEGTSGHNEQFF. DNA for the CDR3: TGTGCCAGCACCGAAGGGACTAGCGGACACAATGAGCAGTTCTTC.

The V call is TRBV4-1, the J call TRBJ1-6; 7 bases are a match to TRBD1. The V segment lost 4 bases and the J segment 7 bases; nucleotides outside the gene matches: 7. The CDR3 has 15 residues. Germline V gene lookup returns CDR1 MGHRA and CDR2 YSYEKL. CDR3 DNA: TGCGCCAGCAGCCCCGGGACAGTGAGCAATTCACCCCTCCACTTT. Its translation: CASSPGTVSNSPLHF.

The CDR3 spells CSAFGPSPDVTQYF. DNA for the CDR3: TGCAGTGCTTTCGGGCCATCCCCCGACGTGACCCAGTACTTC. The genes are TRBV20-1 and TRBJ2-5; D is unresolved. The CDR3 has 14 amino acids. V shed 5 bases and J shed 7 bases, with 20 bases lying between them. Germline V lookup: CDR1 DFQATT, CDR2 SNEGSKA (reference sequence).

CDR3 amino acids: CASSLQSGTRFRHEQFF. The CDR3 DNA reads TGTGCCAGCAGCCTACAATCTGGGACTAGATTCCGGCATGAGCAGTTCTTC. This chain joins TRBV3-1 and TRBJ2-1; 8 nucleotides agree with TRBD2. The CDR3 is 17 residues long. Losses at the gene ends were 4 bases for V and 8 bases for J; bases not matched to a gene: 16. The germline CDR1 and CDR2 sequences are LGHDT and YNNKEL (reference sequence).

The chain employs TRBV7-2 and TRBJ2-1; 7 bases fit TRBD2. The CDR3 sequence is 15 residues long. Trimming removed 5 bases from V and 2 bases from J; junction bases left unmatched: 6. Germline CDR1 is SGHTA and CDR2 is FQGNSA. CDR3 sequence: CASSTGGHPYNEQFF. Written as DNA, the CDR3 is TGTGCCAGCAGCACGGGGGGTCACCCCTACAATGAGCAGTTCTTC.

J is TRBJ2-7 and V is TRBV5-1, with D perhaps matching TRBD1 (5 bases). The CDR3 is 16 amino acids. V lost 4 bases and J 3 bases, leaving 20 bases between the germline ends. Germline V gene data show CDR1 as SGHRS and CDR2 as YFSETQ. CDR3 bases: TGCGCCAGCAGCCCCAGGACCGAAGGGGATCTCTACGAGCAGTACTTC. It translates to CASSPRTEGDLYEQYF.

CDR3: CASTRDRTNEKLFF. Here the CDR3 DNA reads TGTGCCAGCACCCGGGACAGGACTAATGAAAAACTGTTTTTT. The chain employs TRBV2 and TRBJ1-4; 8 bases fit TRBD1. With 7 bases clipped from V and 2 bases from J, the junction kept 3 bases outside the gene matches. This CDR3 has 14 residues. Germline-derived CDR1 and CDR2 are SNHLY and FYNNEI.

J is TRBJ1-2 and V is TRBV20-1, with 10 bases fitting TRBD1. The V gene's germline CDR1 is DFQATT and CDR2 SNEGSKA (reference sequence). Trimming at V came to 5 bases and at J to 6 bases, leaving 9 bases not matched to a gene. This CDR3 contains 14 residues. The CDR3 DNA reads TGCAGTGCTGTAGAGGCCGGGACAGGGGATGGCTACACCTTC. This codes for CSAVEAGTGDGYTF.

This clonotype was counted ten times or more. V and J are TRBV6-5 and TRBJ2-7; D may match TRBD1 or TRBD2 (6 bases each). The germline CDR1 and CDR2 sequences are MNHEY and SVGAGI. Trimming shortened V by 6 bases and J by 6 bases, and 15 bases separated the two germline ends. The CDR3 extends over 13 amino acids. CDR3 in DNA: TGTGCCAGCAGGTGGGGGGCGCCGGGCGAGCAGTACTTC. Amino acid sequence: CASRWGAPGEQYF.

In its sample, this clonotype was seen a few times. The chain joins TRBV4-1 to TRBJ2-4, with D unclear. The germline V and J ends were trimmed by 2 bases and 2 bases, with 7 bases remaining between them. In germline, CDR1 is MGHRA, CDR2 YSYEKL. The CDR3 is 14 residues long. As DNA, the CDR3 is TGCGCCAGCAGCCAATCAAGCACCAAAAACATTCAGTACTTC. Amino acid sequence: CASSQSSTKNIQYF.

This chain links TRBV5-1 with TRBJ1-6; 10 bases match TRBD1. The V gene's germline CDR1 is SGHRS and CDR2 YFSETQ. V lost 1 base to trimming and J lost 8 bases; unmatched junction nucleotides: 6. The CDR3 sequence is 16 residues long. CDR3 region: CASSLSSGTGDSPLHF. The CDR3 bases are TGCGCCAGCAGCTTGTCTTCCGGGACAGGGGATTCACCCCTCCACTTT.

The chain carries TRBV29-1 and TRBJ2-1; tentative D call: TRBD2 (5 bases). Germline CDR1 and CDR2: SQVTM and ANQGSEA. This CDR3 contains 14 residues. V was clipped by 3 bases and J by 0 bases, with 9 bases between them. DNA of the CDR3: TGCAGCGTTGATCTAGCTTTCTCCTACAATGAGCAGTTCTTC. Residues: CSVDLAFSYNEQFF.

The chain uses TRBV11-2 and TRBJ2-1; D is uncertain. Trimming left V 2 bases short and J 4 bases short, with 15 bases between. This CDR3 has 16 amino acids. The germline gives CDR1 SGHAT, CDR2 FQNNGV. CDR3 sequence: CASSLNLPPVYNEQFF. The CDR3 DNA reads as TGTGCCAGCAGCTTAAACCTTCCCCCGGTTTACAATGAGCAGTTCTTC. The full variable domain, with the rest looked up from reference TRBV11-2 and TRBJ2-1, is EAGVAQSPRYKIIEKRQSVAFWCNPISGHATLYWYQQILGQGPKLLIQFQNNGVVDDSQLPKDRFSAERLKGVDSTLKIQPAKLEDSAVYLCASSLNLPPVYNEQFFGPGTRLTVL.

A few counts support this clonotype. CDR3 bases: TGCAGTGCCCCCGTTGCTTCGGGGCGTAGCTCCTACGAGCAGTACTTC. This gives the protein CSAPVASGRSSYEQYF. The V call is TRBV20-1, the J call TRBJ2-7; TRBD1 or TRBD2 may be the D gene (5 bases each). This CDR3 has 16 amino acids. V lost 6 bases and J lost 0, with 21 bases in between. The germline V gene encodes CDR1 DFQATT and CDR2 SNEGSKA (reference sequence).

In this sample, this clonotype turned up a few times. The rearrangement links TRBV29-1 to TRBJ2-3, with D maybe TRBD1 (5 bases). The CDR3 has 13 residues. In germline, CDR1 is SQVTM, CDR2 ANQGSEA. V was cut by 3 bases and J by 3 bases, with 10 bases left in between. CDR3 loop: CSVEGRVTDTQYF. The DNA of the CDR3 is TGCAGCGTTGAGGGCAGGGTTACAGATACGCAGTATTTT.

The J gene is TRBJ1-6, the V gene TRBV2; D perhaps matches TRBD1 (5 bases). Trimming removed 3 bases at V and 2 bases at J, with 8 bases between. Germline CDR1 is SNHLY and CDR2 is FYNNEI. This CDR3 has 15 amino acids. Here the CDR3 DNA reads TGTGCCAGCAGTGATGGGGCACCCTATAATTCACCCCTCCACTTT. Translated, it gives CASSDGAPYNSPLHF.

This clonotype was found a few times. The chain recombines TRBV6-2 or TRBV6-3 with TRBJ2-6; the D is unclear. CDR3 size: 16 residues. Germline CDR1 MNHEY, CDR2 SVGEGT. V was trimmed by 2 bases and J by 0 bases, leaving 8 bases between them. The CDR3, as DNA: TGTGCCAGCAGTTACAATCCGCTCTCTGGGGCCAACGTCCTGACTTTC. Its translation: CASSYNPLSGANVLTF.